The entry that follows covers one TCR beta chain sequence. What it recognizes is unknown. TCRdb re-called the 5' RACE reads with MiXCR, one entry per CDR3 protein. Of about 120,000 distinct CDR3 sequences in the sample, 22% are singletons; the top ten hold about two fifths. CDR1 and CDR2 from the germline V gene are LNHDA and SQIVND (reference sequence). The germline V and J ends were trimmed by 5 bases and 8 bases, with 7 bases remaining between them. CDR3 length: 12 amino acids. This sample was included in a study of T-cell memory formation after mild COVID-19. Across the study: Largely, TCR clusters stayed within a single donor.

Points from the study as a whole: Pre-infection memory showed some responding clones, and this suggested that cross-reactive memory joined.

The sequenced sample was PBMCs or a T cell subset sorted from them (not recorded which). The sequence derives from a man aged 18 to 30 who had mild COVID-19 (a few samples of this study predate the infection). Cell type and time point are not known. This chain uses TRBV19 with TRBJ1-6, with D uncertain. Written as DNA, the CDR3 is TGTGCCAGTAGTTTCGCGTATTCACCCCTCCACTTT. As protein: CASSFAYSPLHF.